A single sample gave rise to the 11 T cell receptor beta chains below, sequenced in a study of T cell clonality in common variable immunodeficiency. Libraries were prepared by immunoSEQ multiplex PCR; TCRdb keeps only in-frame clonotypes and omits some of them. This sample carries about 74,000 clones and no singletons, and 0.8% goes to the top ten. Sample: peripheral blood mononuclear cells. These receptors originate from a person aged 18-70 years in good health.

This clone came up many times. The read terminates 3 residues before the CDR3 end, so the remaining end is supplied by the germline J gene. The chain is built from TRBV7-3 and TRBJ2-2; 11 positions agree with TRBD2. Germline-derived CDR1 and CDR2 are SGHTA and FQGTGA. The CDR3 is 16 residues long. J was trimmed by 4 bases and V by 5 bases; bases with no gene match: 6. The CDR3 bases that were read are TGTGCCAGCAGCGGACCCGGACTAGCGGGCACCGGGGAG. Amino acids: CASSGPGLAGTGE. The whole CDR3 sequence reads CASSGPGLAGTGELFF.

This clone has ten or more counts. The sequenced part of the CDR3 DNA is TGTGCCAGCAGCTTGGGGCAGGGGGTAGGAGATACG. Translation: CASSLGQGVGDT. The full CDR3 is CASSLGQGVGDTQYF. The chain links TRBV11-3 to TRBJ2-3, with 7 bases matching TRBD1. The read falls 3 residues short of the CDR3 end, and the missing part is taken from the germline J gene. Germline V gene sequence: CDR1 SGHNT, CDR2 YENEEA. J lost 5 bases, V lost 3 bases, and 8 bases had no gene match. The CDR3 has 15 residues.

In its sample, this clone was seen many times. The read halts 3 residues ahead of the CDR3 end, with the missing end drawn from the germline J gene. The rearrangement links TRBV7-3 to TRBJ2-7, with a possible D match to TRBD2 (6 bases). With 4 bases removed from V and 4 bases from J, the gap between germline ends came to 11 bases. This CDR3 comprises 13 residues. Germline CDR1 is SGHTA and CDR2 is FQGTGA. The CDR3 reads CASSSQAGYEQYF. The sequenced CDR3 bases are TGTGCCAGCAGCTCCCAGGCGGGGTACGAG.

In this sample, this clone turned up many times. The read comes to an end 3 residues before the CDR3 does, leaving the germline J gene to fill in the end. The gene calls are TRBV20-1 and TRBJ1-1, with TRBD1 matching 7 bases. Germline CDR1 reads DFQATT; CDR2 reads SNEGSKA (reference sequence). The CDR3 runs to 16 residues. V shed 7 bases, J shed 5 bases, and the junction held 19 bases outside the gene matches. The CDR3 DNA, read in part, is TGCAGTGTATCCCCCACACAGGGGTGGCGTGGTACTGAA. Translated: CSVSPTQGWRGTE. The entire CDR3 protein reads CSVSPTQGWRGTEAFF.

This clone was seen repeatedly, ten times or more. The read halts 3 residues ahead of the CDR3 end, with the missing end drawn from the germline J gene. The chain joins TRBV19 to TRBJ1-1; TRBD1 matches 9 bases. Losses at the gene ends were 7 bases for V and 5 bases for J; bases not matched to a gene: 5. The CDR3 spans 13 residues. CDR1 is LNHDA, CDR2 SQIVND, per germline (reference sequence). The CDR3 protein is CASNTGGRTEAFF. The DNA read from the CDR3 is TGTGCCAGTAATACAGGGGGCCGAACTGAA.

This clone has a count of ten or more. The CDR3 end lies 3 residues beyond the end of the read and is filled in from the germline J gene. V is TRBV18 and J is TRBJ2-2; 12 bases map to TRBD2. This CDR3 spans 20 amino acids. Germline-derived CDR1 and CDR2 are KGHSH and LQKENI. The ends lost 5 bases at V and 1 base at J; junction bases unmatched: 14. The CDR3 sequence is CASSRLGLAGTPKNTGELFF. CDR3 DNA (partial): TGTGCCAGCTCAAGGCTAGGACTAGCGGGGACACCCAAGAACACCGGGGAG. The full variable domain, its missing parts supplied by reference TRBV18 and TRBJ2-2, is NAGVMQNPRHLVRRRGQEARLRCSPMKGHSHVYWYRQLPEEGLKFMVYLQKENIIDESGMPKERFSAEFPKEGPSILRIQQVVRGDSAAYFCASSRLGLAGTPKNTGELFFGEGSRLTVL.

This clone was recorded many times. CDR3 residues: CASSLTGGTSGGSSYNEQFF. The covered CDR3 bases are TGTGCCAGCAGCTTAACGGGTGGGACTAGCGGGGGTAGCTCCTACAATGAG. The J gene is TRBJ2-1, the V gene TRBV7-3, with TRBD2 identical over 14 bases. Sequencing ends 3 residues short of the CDR3 end; the germline J gene provides the rest. The CDR3 loop spans 20 amino acids. Germline V gene data show CDR1 as SGHTA and CDR2 as FQGTGA. V dropped 0 bases and J dropped 0; count of bases not matched to a gene: 7. Supplemented by reference TRBV7-3 and TRBJ2-1, the full variable domain reads GAGVSQTPSNKVTEKGKYVELRCDPISGHTALYWYRQSLGQGPEFLIYFQGTGAADDSGLPNDRFFAVRPEGSVSTLKIQRTERGDSAVYLCASSLTGGTSGGSSYNEQFFGPGTRLTVL.

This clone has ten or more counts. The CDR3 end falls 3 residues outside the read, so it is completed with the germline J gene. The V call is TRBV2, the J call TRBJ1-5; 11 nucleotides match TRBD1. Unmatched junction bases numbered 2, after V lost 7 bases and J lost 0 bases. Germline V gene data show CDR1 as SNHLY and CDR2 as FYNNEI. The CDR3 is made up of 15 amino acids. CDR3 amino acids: CASTGTGGSNQPQHF. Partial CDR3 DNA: TGTGCCAGCACCGGGACAGGGGGTAGCAATCAGCCC.

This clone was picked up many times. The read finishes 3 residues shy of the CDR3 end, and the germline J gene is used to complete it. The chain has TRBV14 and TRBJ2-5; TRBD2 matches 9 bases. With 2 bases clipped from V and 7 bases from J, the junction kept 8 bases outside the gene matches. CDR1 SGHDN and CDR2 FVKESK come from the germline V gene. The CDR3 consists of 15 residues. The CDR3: CASSQSGGRAGTQYF. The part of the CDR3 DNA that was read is TGTGCCAGCAGCCAATCTGGCGGGAGGGCGGGGACC.

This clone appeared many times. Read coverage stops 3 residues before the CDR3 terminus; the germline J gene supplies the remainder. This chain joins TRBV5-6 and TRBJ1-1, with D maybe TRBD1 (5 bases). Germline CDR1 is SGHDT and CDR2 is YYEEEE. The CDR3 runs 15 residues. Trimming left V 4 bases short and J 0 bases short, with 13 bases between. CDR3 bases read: TGTGCCAGCAGCCCGCTGGGGGGGATGAACACTGAA. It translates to CASSPLGGMNTE. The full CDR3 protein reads CASSPLGGMNTEAFF. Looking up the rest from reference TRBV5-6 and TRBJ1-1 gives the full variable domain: DAGVTQSPTHLIKTRGQQVTLRCSPKSGHDTVSWYQQALGQGPQFIFQYYEEEERQRGNFPDRFSGHQFPNYSSELNVNALLLGDSALYLCASSPLGGMNTEAFFGQGTRLTVV.

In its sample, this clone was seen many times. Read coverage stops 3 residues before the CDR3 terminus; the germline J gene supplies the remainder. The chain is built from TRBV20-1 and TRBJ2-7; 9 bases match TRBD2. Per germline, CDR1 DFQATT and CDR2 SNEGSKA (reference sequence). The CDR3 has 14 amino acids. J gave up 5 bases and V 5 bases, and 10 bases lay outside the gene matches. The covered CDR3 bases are TGCAGTGCTTACCGTAGCGGGGGTTCCCACGAG. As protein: CSAYRSGGSHE. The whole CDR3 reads CSAYRSGGSHEQYF.